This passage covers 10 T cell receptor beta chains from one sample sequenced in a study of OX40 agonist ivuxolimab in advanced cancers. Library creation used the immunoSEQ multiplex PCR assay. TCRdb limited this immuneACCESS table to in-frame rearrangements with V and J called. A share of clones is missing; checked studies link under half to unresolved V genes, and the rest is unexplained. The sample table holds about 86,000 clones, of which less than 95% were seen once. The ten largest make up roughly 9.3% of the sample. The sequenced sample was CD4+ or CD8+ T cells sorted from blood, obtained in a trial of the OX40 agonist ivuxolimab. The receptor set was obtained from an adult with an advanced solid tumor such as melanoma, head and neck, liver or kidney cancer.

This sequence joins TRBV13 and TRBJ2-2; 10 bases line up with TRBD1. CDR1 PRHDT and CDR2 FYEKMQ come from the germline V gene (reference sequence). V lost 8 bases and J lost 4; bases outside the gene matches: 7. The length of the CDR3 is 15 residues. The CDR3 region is CASRGDRGSTGELFF. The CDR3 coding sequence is TGTGCCAGCCGGGGGGACAGGGGAAGCACCGGGGAGCTGTTTTTT. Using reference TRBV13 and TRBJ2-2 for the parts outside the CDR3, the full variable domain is AAGVIQSPRHLIKEKRETATLKCYPIPRHDTVYWYQQGPGQDPQFLISFYEKMQSDKGSIPDRFSAQQFSDYHSELNMSSLELGDSALYFCASRGDRGSTGELFFGEGSRLTVL.

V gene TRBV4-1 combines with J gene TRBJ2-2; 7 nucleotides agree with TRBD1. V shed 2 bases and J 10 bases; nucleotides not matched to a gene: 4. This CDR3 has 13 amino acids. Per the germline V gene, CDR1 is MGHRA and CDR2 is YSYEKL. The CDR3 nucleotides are TGCGCCAGCAGCCAACCCGACAGGGAGGAGCTGTTTTTT. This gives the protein CASSQPDREELFF.

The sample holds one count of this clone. CDR3 nucleotide sequence: TGCGCCAGCAGCCATAGCGGGGCAAACTACGAGCAGTACTTC. Its translation: CASSHSGANYEQYF. The chain recombines TRBV4-1 with TRBJ2-7; TRBD2 aligns across 8 bases. Germline trimming cut 3 bases from V and 3 bases from J; bases unmatched to any gene: 4. The CDR3 totals 14 residues. Germline lookup yields CDR1 MGHRA and CDR2 YSYEKL.

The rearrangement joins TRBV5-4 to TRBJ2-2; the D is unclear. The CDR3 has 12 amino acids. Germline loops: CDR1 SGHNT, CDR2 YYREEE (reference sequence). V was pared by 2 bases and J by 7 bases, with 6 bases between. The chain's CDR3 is CASSFFGGELFF. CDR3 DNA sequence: TGTGCCAGCAGCTTTTTCGGCGGGGAGCTGTTTTTT.

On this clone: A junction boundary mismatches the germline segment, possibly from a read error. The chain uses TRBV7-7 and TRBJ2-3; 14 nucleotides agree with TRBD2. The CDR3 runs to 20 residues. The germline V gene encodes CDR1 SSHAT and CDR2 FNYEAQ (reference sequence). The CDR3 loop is CASSLAPSTSGRAGTDTQYF. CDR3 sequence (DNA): TGTGCTAGCAGCTTAGCCCCGTCGACTAGCGGGAGGGCCGGCACAGATACGCAGTATTTT.

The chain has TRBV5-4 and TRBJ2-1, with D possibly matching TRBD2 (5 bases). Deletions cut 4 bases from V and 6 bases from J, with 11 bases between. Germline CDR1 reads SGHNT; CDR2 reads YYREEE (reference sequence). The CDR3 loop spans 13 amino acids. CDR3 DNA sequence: TGTGCCAGCAGCCCGTGGGCGGGCAATGAGCAGTTCTTC. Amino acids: CASSPWAGNEQFF.

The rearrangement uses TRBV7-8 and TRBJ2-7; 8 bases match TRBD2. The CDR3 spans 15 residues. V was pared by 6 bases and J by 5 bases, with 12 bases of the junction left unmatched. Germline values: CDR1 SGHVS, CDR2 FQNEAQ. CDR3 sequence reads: CASSTGSGLVHEQYF. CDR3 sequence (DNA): TGTGCCAGCAGTACAGGGTCGGGACTAGTGCACGAGCAGTACTTC.

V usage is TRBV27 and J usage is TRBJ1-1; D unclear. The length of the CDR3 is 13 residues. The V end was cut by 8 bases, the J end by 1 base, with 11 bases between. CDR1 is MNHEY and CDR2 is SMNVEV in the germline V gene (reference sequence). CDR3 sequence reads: CASAPDWNTEAFF. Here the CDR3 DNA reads TGTGCCAGCGCCCCGGACTGGAACACTGAAGCTTTCTTT.

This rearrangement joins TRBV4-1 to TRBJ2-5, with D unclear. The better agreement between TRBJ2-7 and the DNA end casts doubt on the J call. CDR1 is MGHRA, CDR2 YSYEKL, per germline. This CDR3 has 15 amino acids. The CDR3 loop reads CASSQGPYPGDEQYF. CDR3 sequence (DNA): TGCGCCAGCAGCCAAGGGCCGTACCCAGGCGACGAGCAGTACTTC.

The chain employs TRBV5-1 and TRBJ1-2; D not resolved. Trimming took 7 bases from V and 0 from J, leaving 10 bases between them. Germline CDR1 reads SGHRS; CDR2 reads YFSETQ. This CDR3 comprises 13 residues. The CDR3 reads CASQMNTNYGYTF. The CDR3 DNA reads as TGCGCCAGCCAAATGAACACTAACTATGGCTACACCTTC. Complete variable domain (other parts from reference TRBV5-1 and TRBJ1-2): KAGVTQTPRYLIKTRGQQVTLSCSPISGHRSVSWYQQTPGQGLQFLFEYFSETQRNKGNFPGRFSGRQFSNSRSEMNVSTLELGDSALYLCASQMNTNYGYTFGSGTRLTVV.